This T cell receptor beta chain was retrieved from a study of blood T cell repertoires in COVID-19. The CDR3 runs to 16 residues. CDR1 is SGHTA and CDR2 is FQGNSA in the germline V gene. V was shortened by 2 bases and J by 2 bases, with 14 bases between the two germline ends. Authors' methods: Estimation of nucleated cell counts relied on the amplification of reference gene primers. Only in-frame clones appear in the TCRdb table, and some are missing; sequencing was by immunoSEQ multiplex PCR. That table gives V, J and clone size, and the DNA gave D and trimming. The sample has about 220,000 clones, roughly 87% seen once.

The receptor comes from a man in his forties with active or convalescent COVID-19. Sequenced material: peripheral blood. The rearrangement links TRBV7-2 to TRBJ2-3, with no clear D. CDR3 region: CASSLSPRSYTDTQYF. The CDR3 nucleotides read TGTGCCAGCAGCTTATCCCCGCGGTCTTACACAGATACGCAGTATTTT.